Presented here are 19 T cell receptor beta chains from one specimen sequenced in a study of blood T cell repertoires in COVID-19. TCRdb's copy holds only in-frame clones and misses some; the assay was immunoSEQ multiplex PCR. The table has about 15,000 clones, 65% to 85% seen once. The sequencing sample was made of peripheral blood. These receptors all stem from a human donor in a cohort sampled during active COVID-19.

This chain uses TRBV24-1 with TRBJ2-5; 8 bases line up with TRBD2. The J segment lost 4 bases and the V segment lost 6 bases, leaving 9 bases of the junction unmatched. CDR3 length: 15 residues. CDR1 KGHDR and CDR2 SFDVKD come from the germline V gene. In DNA, the CDR3 is TGTGCCACCAGTTCTGCGGACCGGGGGGGAGAGACCCAGTACTTC. Its translation: CATSSADRGGETQYF.

In nucleotides, the CDR3 is TGTGCCAGCAGTGAGTTGGCAGGGGGCGGCAATCAGCCCCAGCATTTT. It is translated as CASSELAGGGNQPQHF. V is TRBV2 and J is TRBJ1-5, with 8 bases fitting TRBD1. CDR3 length: 16 amino acids. The V segment lost 3 bases and the J segment 2 bases; nucleotides outside the gene matches: 6. Germline V CDR1 and CDR2: SNHLY, FYNNEI.

This sequence joins TRBV5-4 and TRBJ2-2; TRBD1 agrees at 11 bases. The germline CDR1 and CDR2 sequences are SGHNT and YYREEE (reference sequence). J gave up 3 bases and V 0 bases, and 1 base lay outside the gene matches. CDR3 length: 16 amino acids. CDR3 amino acids: CASSLEGQGDTGELFF. DNA for the CDR3: TGTGCCAGCAGCTTGGAGGGACAGGGGGACACCGGGGAGCTGTTTTTT. The whole variable domain, filled in from reference TRBV5-4 and TRBJ2-2, reads ETGVTQSPTHLIKTRGQQVTLRCSSQSGHNTVSWYQQALGQGPQFIFQYYREEENGRGNFPPRFSGLQFPNYSSELNVNALELDDSALYLCASSLEGQGDTGELFFGEGSRLTVL.

The chain joins TRBV2 to TRBJ1-6, with 9 bases fitting TRBD1. This CDR3 region has 13 residues. Trimming at V came to 9 bases and at J to 8 bases, leaving 5 bases not matched to a gene. Germline loops: CDR1 SNHLY, CDR2 FYNNEI. CDR3 sequence: CARETGGDSPLHF. DNA of the CDR3: TGTGCCAGGGAGACAGGGGGGGATTCACCCCTCCACTTT.

The count of this clone is one. V usage is TRBV30 and J usage is TRBJ2-3, with D possibly TRBD2 on 6 matching bases. V was pared by 3 bases and J by 0 bases, with 10 bases between. CDR3 length: 14 amino acids. Per the germline V gene, CDR1 is GTSNPN and CDR2 is SVGIG (reference sequence). CDR3 DNA: TGTGCCTGGAGGGGAGGCAGAAGCACAGATACGCAGTATTTT. Translating it yields CAWRGGRSTDTQYF.

The genes are TRBV2 and TRBJ1-2, with a tentative D call TRBD1 (6 bases). There are 12 residues in the CDR3. Trimming left V 5 bases short and J 6 bases short, with 10 bases between. In germline, CDR1 is SNHLY, CDR2 FYNNEI. In DNA, the CDR3 is TGTGCCAGCAGTTCTACAGGGAATGGCTACACCTTC. It encodes CASSSTGNGYTF.

V usage is TRBV1 and J usage is TRBJ1-2. TRBV1 is assigned pseudogene status. The CDR3 runs to 14 residues. The chain's CDR3 is CTSSSGGPSEGYTF. The CDR3 DNA reads TGCACCAGCAGCTCGGGGGGCCCCTCAGAGGGCTACACCTTC.

The chain recombines TRBV5-1 with TRBJ1-2; a weak D match, TRBD1 (5 bases). Germline V lookup: CDR1 SGHRS, CDR2 YFSETQ. V shed 4 bases and J shed 2 bases, with 12 bases lying between them. The CDR3 extends over 14 amino acids. The CDR3 nucleotides read TGCGCCAGCAGCCCCGGTGGGGGGAACTATGGCTACACCTTC. This translates into CASSPGGGNYGYTF.

This chain connects TRBV6-2 or TRBV6-3 to TRBJ2-1, with 7 bases that match TRBD2. Germline V CDR1 and CDR2: MNHEY, SVGEGT. V was pared by 2 bases and J by 7 bases, with 8 bases of the junction left unmatched. The CDR3 is 15 amino acids. CDR3 nucleotides: TGTGCCAGCAGTTACCTGGGAGGGAAGGCGAATGAGCAGTTCTTC. Its translation: CASSYLGGKANEQFF.

The J gene is TRBJ2-7, the V gene TRBV6-2 or TRBV6-3; D is unresolved. The V gene lost 0 bases and the J gene lost 5 bases, with 14 bases spanning the gap. CDR3 length: 15 residues. CDR1 and CDR2 from the germline V gene are MNHEY and SVGEGT. As DNA, the CDR3 is TGTGCCAGCAGTTACTCGAGAGTCTACTCGGACGAGCAGTACTTC. Protein product: CASSYSRVYSDEQYF.

This clone was detected a few times. The J gene is TRBJ2-7, the V gene TRBV27; 8 nucleotides align to TRBD1. Germline V gene sequence: CDR1 MNHEY, CDR2 SMNVEV (reference sequence). Unmatched junction bases numbered 0, after V lost 5 bases and J lost 3 bases. The CDR3 length is 12 residues. CDR3 amino acids: CASSDRGYEQYF. DNA of the CDR3: TGTGCCAGCAGTGACAGGGGCTACGAGCAGTACTTC.

The chain joins TRBV25-1 to TRBJ2-1; TRBD2 is a possible D gene (5 bases). Germline loops: CDR1 MGHDK, CDR2 SYGVNS. Trimming removed 7 bases at V and 8 bases at J, with 30 bases between. The CDR3 has 18 residues. CDR3 DNA sequence: TGTGCCAGCATGCCCCACCGAAGCTGGGAGCAGGAGAACGATGAGCAGTTCTTC. It codes for CASMPHRSWEQENDEQFF.

The rearrangement links TRBV5-1 to TRBJ1-1; 8 bases fit TRBD1. Germline V gene data show CDR1 as SGHRS and CDR2 as YFSETQ. After removal of 4 bases from V and 0 bases from J, the junction contained 2 bases not matched to a gene. The length of the CDR3 is 14 residues. The CDR3 protein is CASSGTGLNTEAFF. The DNA of the CDR3 is TGCGCCAGCAGCGGGACAGGACTGAACACTGAAGCTTTCTTT. The entire variable domain, with the rest obtained from reference TRBV5-1 and TRBJ1-1, is as follows: KAGVTQTPRYLIKTRGQQVTLSCSPISGHRSVSWYQQTPGQGLQFLFEYFSETQRNKGNFPGRFSGRQFSNSRSEMNVSTLELGDSALYLCASSGTGLNTEAFFGQGTRLTVV.

This sequence joins TRBV2 and TRBJ2-3, with 7 bases matching TRBD2. The germline gives CDR1 SNHLY, CDR2 FYNNEI. V lost 5 bases and J lost 1; bases outside the gene matches: 6. The CDR3 spans 15 residues. This CDR3 is CASSMGGGGTDTQYF. The CDR3 DNA reads as TGTGCCAGCAGTATGGGGGGAGGGGGCACAGATACGCAGTATTTT. Using reference TRBV2 and TRBJ2-3 for the parts outside the CDR3, the full variable domain is EPEVTQTPSHQVTQMGQEVILRCVPISNHLYFYWYRQILGQKVEFLVSFYNNEISEKSEIFDDQFSVERPDGSNFTLKIRSTKLEDSAMYFCASSMGGGGTDTQYFGPGTRLTVL.

The chain links TRBV5-5 to TRBJ1-3, with D perhaps TRBD1 (5 bases). CDR1 is SGHKS, CDR2 YYEKEE, per germline (reference sequence). V was cut by 1 base and J by 4 bases, with 12 bases left in between. There are 15 residues in the CDR3. The CDR3 spells CASSLNRFTGNTIYF. For the CDR3, the DNA is TGTGCCAGCAGCTTGAACAGGTTCACAGGAAACACCATATATTTT. Supplemented by reference TRBV5-5 and TRBJ1-3, the full variable domain reads DAGVTQSPTHLIKTRGQQVTLRCSPISGHKSVSWYQQVLGQGPQFIFQYYEKEERGRGNFPDRFSARQFPNYSSELNVNALLLGDSALYLCASSLNRFTGNTIYFGEGSWLTVV.

The chain joins TRBV14 to TRBJ1-3; D ambiguous. CDR1 SGHDN and CDR2 FVKESK come from the germline V gene. The CDR3 sequence is 15 residues long. The V and J ends lost 1 base and 0 bases respectively, with 7 bases between them. CDR3 coding DNA: TGTGCCAGCAGCCAAGTTTTCAGCTCTGGAAACACCATATATTTT. Translated, it gives CASSQVFSSGNTIYF.

The V gene is TRBV5-1, the J gene TRBJ2-5; 7 bases align to TRBD2. The junction had 5 bases not matched to a gene; V was cut back by 4 bases and J by 5 bases. This CDR3 is built from 13 residues. CDR1 and CDR2 (germline): SGHRS, YFSETQ. CDR3 sequence: CASSPGLRETQYF. For the CDR3, the DNA is TGCGCCAGCAGCCCGGGACTAAGGGAGACCCAGTACTTC.

The CDR3 loop reads CASSLGTGKQYF. CDR3 sequence (DNA): TGTGCCAGCAGCTTGGGGACAGGCAAGCAGTACTTC. The chain couples TRBV5-4 to TRBJ2-7; 7 bases map to TRBD1. The CDR3 length is 12 residues. Germline CDR1 and CDR2: SGHNT and YYREEE (reference sequence). With 0 bases clipped from V and 8 bases from J, the junction kept 2 bases outside the gene matches.

This clone occurred once. This chain links TRBV4-2 with TRBJ2-3; D perhaps matches TRBD2 (5 bases). CDR3 length: 18 residues. Germline values: CDR1 LGHNA, CDR2 YNFKEQ. V lost 0 bases to trimming and J lost 0 bases, with 16 bases between them. The CDR3 sequence is CASSQDTRRASSTDTQYF. For the CDR3, the DNA is TGTGCCAGCAGCCAAGATACCAGGCGGGCCAGTAGCACAGATACGCAGTATTTT.